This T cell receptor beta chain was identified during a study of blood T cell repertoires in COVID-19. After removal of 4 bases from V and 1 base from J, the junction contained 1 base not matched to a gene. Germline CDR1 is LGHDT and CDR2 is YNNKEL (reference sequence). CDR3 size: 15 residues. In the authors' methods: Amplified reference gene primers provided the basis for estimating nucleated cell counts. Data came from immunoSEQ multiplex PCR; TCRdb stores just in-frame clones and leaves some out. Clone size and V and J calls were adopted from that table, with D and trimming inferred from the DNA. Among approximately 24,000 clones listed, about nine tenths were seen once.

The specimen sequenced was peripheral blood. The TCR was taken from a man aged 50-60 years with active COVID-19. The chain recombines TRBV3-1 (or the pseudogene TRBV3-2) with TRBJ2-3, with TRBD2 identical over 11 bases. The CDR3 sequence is CASSLGLAGTDTQYF. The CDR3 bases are TGTGCCAGCAGCCTGGGACTAGCGGGCACAGATACGCAGTATTTT.